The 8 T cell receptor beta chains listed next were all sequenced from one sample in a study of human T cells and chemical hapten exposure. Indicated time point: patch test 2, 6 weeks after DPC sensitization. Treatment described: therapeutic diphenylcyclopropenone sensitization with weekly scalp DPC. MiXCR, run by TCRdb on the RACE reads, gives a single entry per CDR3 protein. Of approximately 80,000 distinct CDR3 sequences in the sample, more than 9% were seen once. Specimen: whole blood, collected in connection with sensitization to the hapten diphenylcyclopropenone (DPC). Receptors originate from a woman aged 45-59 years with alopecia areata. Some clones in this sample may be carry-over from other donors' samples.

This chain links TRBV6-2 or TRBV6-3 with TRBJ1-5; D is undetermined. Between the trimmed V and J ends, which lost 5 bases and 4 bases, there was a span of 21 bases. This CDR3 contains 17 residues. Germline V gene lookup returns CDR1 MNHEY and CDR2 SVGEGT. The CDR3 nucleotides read TGTGCCAGCAGTAGAGGACGGACGGAAGGAAGGAATCAGCCCCAGCATTTT. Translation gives CASSRGRTEGRNQPQHF.

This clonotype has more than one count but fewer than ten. The CDR3 sequence is CASSLLDRDDQPQHF. CDR3 coding DNA: TGTGCCAGCAGCCTACTAGACAGGGATGATCAGCCCCAGCATTTT. The rearrangement uses TRBV12-3 or TRBV12-4 and TRBJ1-5; TRBD1 agrees at 7 bases. Trimming at V came to 6 bases and at J to 5 bases, leaving 10 bases not matched to a gene. The CDR3 loop spans 15 amino acids.

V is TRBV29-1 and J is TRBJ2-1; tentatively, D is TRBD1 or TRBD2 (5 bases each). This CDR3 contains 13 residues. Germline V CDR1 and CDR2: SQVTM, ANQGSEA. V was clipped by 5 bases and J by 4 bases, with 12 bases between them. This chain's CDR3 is CSVPGTVYNEQFF. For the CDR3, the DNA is TGCAGCGTTCCCGGGACGGTATACAATGAGCAGTTCTTC.

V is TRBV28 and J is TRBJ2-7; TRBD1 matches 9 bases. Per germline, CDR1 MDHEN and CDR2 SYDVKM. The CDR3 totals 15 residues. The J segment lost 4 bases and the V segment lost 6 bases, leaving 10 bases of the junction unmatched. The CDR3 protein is CASSSAGTGRYEQYF. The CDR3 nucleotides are TGTGCCAGCAGCTCTGCCGGGACAGGGCGTTACGAGCAGTACTTC.

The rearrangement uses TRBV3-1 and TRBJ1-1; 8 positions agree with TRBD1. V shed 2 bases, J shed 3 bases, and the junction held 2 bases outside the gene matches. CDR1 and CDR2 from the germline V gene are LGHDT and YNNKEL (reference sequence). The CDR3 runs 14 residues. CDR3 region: CASSQTGGYTEAFF. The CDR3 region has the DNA TGTGCCAGCAGCCAAACAGGGGGTTACACTGAAGCTTTCTTT.

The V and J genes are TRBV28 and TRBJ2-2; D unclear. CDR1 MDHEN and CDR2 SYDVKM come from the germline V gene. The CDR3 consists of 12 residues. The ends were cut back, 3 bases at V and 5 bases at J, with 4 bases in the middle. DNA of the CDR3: TGTGCCAGCAGTTTGCAAACCGGGGAGCTGTTTTTT. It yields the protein CASSLQTGELFF.

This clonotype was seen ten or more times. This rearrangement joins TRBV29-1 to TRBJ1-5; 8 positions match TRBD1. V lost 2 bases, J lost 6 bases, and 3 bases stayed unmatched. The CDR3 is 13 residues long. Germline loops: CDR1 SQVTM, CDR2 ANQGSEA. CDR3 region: CSVETGGGQPQHF. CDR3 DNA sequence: TGCAGCGTTGAAACAGGGGGTGGTCAGCCCCAGCATTTT.

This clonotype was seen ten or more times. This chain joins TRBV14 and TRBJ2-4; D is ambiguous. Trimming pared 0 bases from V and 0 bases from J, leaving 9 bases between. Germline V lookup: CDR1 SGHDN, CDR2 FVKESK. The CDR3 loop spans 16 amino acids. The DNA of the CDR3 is TGTGCCAGCAGCCAAGATGGCCGTTTAGCCAAAAACATTCAGTACTTC. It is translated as CASSQDGRLAKNIQYF.